The 13 T cell receptor beta chains below all came from one sample that was sequenced in a study of T-cell reconstitution after alpha-beta-depleted transplantation in children. Unique molecular identifiers were incorporated into the prepared TCRbeta library. TCRdb recomputed calls from the PCR reads with MiXCR, one row per CDR3 protein. The sample yields hundreds of thousands of distinct CDR3 sequences, 16% seen once. Sequences were derived from PBMCs from the stem cell graft donor, sampled from the stem cell graft. The origin of the receptors is a human donor who donated a stem cell graft to a child with acute myeloid leukemia.

A few counts support this clonotype. This chain connects TRBV5-1 to TRBJ2-2; D is uncertain. The CDR3 has 14 amino acids. With 3 bases removed from V and 0 bases from J, the gap between germline ends came to 6 bases. Germline V CDR1 and CDR2: SGHRS, YFSETQ. The CDR3 reads CASSSKANTGELFF. CDR3 nucleotide sequence: TGCGCCAGCAGCTCGAAGGCGAACACCGGGGAGCTGTTTTTT. The entire variable domain, with the rest obtained from reference TRBV5-1 and TRBJ2-2, is as follows: KAGVTQTPRYLIKTRGQQVTLSCSPISGHRSVSWYQQTPGQGLQFLFEYFSETQRNKGNFPGRFSGRQFSNSRSEMNVSTLELGDSALYLCASSSKANTGELFFGEGSRLTVL.

This clonotype was counted a few times. The chain links TRBV15 to TRBJ1-4; maybe TRBD1 (6 bases). V was trimmed by 4 bases and J by 7 bases, leaving 13 bases between them. Germline-derived CDR1 and CDR2 are LNHNV and YYDKDF (reference sequence). The CDR3 contains 14 residues. As DNA, the CDR3 is TGTGCCACCAGCAAAGGGGGGGGATCTGAAAAACTGTTTTTT. Protein product: CATSKGGGSEKLFF.

This clonotype was detected ten times or more. This chain uses TRBV7-6 with TRBJ1-1, with D perhaps TRBD1 (6 bases). The CDR3 sequence is 15 residues long. Trimming pared 5 bases from V and 3 bases from J, leaving 16 bases between. Germline V gives CDR1 SGHVS, CDR2 FNYEAQ. The CDR3 DNA reads as TGTGCCAGCAGCCAGTGGGAGGCAGGGGACACTGAAGCTTTCTTT. Translated: CASSQWEAGDTEAFF. Based on the CDR3 plus reference TRBV7-6 and TRBJ1-1, the full variable domain is GAGVSQSPRYKVTKRGQDVALRCDPISGHVSLYWYRQALGQGPEFLTYFNYEAQQDKSGLPNDRFSAERPEGSISTLTIQRTEQRDSAMYRCASSQWEAGDTEAFFGQGTRLTVV.

The genes are TRBV20-1 and TRBJ2-7; the D is unclear. The CDR3 extends over 12 amino acids. In germline, CDR1 is DFQATT, CDR2 SNEGSKA (reference sequence). V was trimmed by 0 bases and J by 6 bases, leaving 9 bases between them. The CDR3 region is CSARDLGREQYF. CDR3 coding DNA: TGCAGTGCTAGAGATTTAGGGCGCGAGCAGTACTTC.

In regard to this clonotype: A single base separates this from a much larger clone, so it may be a read error. The rearrangement links TRBV20-1 to TRBJ2-1; 7 bases agree with TRBD1. In germline, CDR1 is DFQATT, CDR2 SNEGSKA (reference sequence). V gave up 5 bases and J gave up 11 bases; unmatched junction bases: 12. The CDR3 covers 13 residues. The CDR3 region has the DNA TGCAGTGCTCCCCGACAGGGACGTCACAAGCAGTTCTTC. As protein: CSAPRQGRHKQFF.

Of note for this clonotype: A much larger clone lies one base from this, so it may be a read error. This chain joins TRBV29-1 and TRBJ1-2, with no clear D. CDR3 length equals 12 residues. Germline lookup yields CDR1 SQVTM and CDR2 ANQGSEA. The V gene lost 6 bases and the J gene lost 6 bases, with 14 bases spanning the gap. CDR3 bases: TGCAGCGTGAGCTCCGTCGAGGATGGCTACACCTTC. It specifies CSVSSVEDGYTF.

Many counts were recorded for this clonotype. The chain employs TRBV25-1 and TRBJ1-6, with D unresolved. Germline CDR1 MGHDK, CDR2 SYGVNS. With 4 bases removed from V and 14 bases from J, the gap between germline ends came to 15 bases. The CDR3 extends over 13 amino acids. The CDR3 here is CASSAGDGLALHF. The CDR3 nucleotides read TGTGCCAGCAGTGCGGGTGACGGCCTAGCCCTCCACTTT.

The rearrangement joins TRBV9 to TRBJ2-3, with 8 bases matching TRBD1. CDR1 is SGDLS and CDR2 is YYNGEE in the germline V gene. The CDR3 has 18 amino acids. The trim removed 0 bases at V and 4 bases at J, leaving 13 bases unmatched. As DNA, the CDR3 is TGTGCCAGCAGCGTAGGCCCGGGTGACAGGGGATATTCAGATACGCAGTATTTT. Encoded protein: CASSVGPGDRGYSDTQYF.

This rearrangement joins TRBV4-1 to TRBJ2-5, with D tentatively TRBD1 or TRBD2 (6 bases each). The length of the CDR3 is 15 residues. Germline CDR1 and CDR2: MGHRA and YSYEKL. V gave up 5 bases and J gave up 1 base, with 14 bases separating them. CDR3 bases: TGCGCCAGCAGCTTCCCTAAGGGGGGCCAAGAGACCCAGTACTTC. Translation: CASSFPKGGQETQYF.

This clonotype has at least ten counts. This rearrangement joins TRBV6-5 to TRBJ2-1; 10 bases are shared with TRBD2. The J segment lost 1 base and the V segment lost 6 bases, leaving 3 bases of the junction unmatched. The V gene's germline CDR1 is MNHEY and CDR2 SVGAGI. This CDR3 has 15 residues. This chain's CDR3 is CASRPLAGSYNEQFF. The DNA of the CDR3 is TGTGCCAGCAGGCCACTAGCGGGGTCCTACAATGAGCAGTTCTTC.

This clonotype was counted only a few times. The chain has TRBV29-1 and TRBJ2-1; D is possibly TRBD2 (5 bases). The CDR3 runs 16 residues. CDR1 and CDR2 from the germline V gene are SQVTM and ANQGSEA. The V end lost 5 bases, the J end lost 7 bases, and 24 bases lay between the germline ends. In DNA form, the CDR3 reads TGCAGCGTTACTCTCGGGGTACTCCGTACAAGGAATGAGCAGTTCTTC. It codes for CSVTLGVLRTRNEQFF.

This clonotype was seen ten or more times. The V call is TRBV5-1, the J call TRBJ2-7, with 7 bases matching TRBD1. The V gene's germline CDR1 is SGHRS and CDR2 YFSETQ. V shed 3 bases, J shed 7 bases, and the junction held 10 bases outside the gene matches. This CDR3 contains 14 residues. In DNA, the CDR3 is TGCGCCAGCAGCTCGGACAGGCCCCCGTGGGAGCAGTACTTC. Encoded protein: CASSSDRPPWEQYF.

This clonotype was recorded many times. This chain connects TRBV20-1 to TRBJ1-5, with D tentatively TRBD1 (5 bases). Germline CDR1 is DFQATT and CDR2 is SNEGSKA (reference sequence). V lost 4 bases, J lost 9 bases, and 10 bases lay in between. The CDR3 is made up of 11 amino acids. The chain's CDR3 is CSANAGLPQHF. Here the CDR3 DNA reads TGCAGTGCTAACGCAGGGTTGCCCCAGCATTTT.